Listed below are T cell receptor beta chains from one sample, sequenced in a study of cytomegalovirus exposure and HLA in healthy donors. Sequencing used immunoSEQ multiplex PCR; TCRdb keeps in-frame clones, though not all of them. The sample has roughly 190,000 clones, around 81% seen once; the top ten hold 1.5% to 2%. The specimen was PBMCs. Receptors were obtained from a man aged 18 to 35 in good health and CMV-seronegative. The CDR3 runs from the conserved cysteine through the conserved F or W.

v_call	cdr3_length	j_call	cdr3_aa
TRBV28	14	TRBJ1-2	CASSSQTGDVGYTF
TRBV10-2	16	TRBJ2-7	CASSESRTGVAYEQYF
TRBV6-6	16	TRBJ2-1	CASSYLTSGGGNEQFF
TRBV4-2	14	TRBJ2-3	CASSQDYGTDTQYF
TRBV6-6	13	TRBJ1-6	CASRGTGWISLHF
TRBV28	16	TRBJ1-5	CASRLGGQGRDQPQHF
TRBV28	17	TRBJ1-5	CASSLMFYREGSQPQHF
TRBV11-3	13	TRBJ2-3	CASKSSGTDTQYF
TRBV18	13	TRBJ2-7	CASSPPLGGEQYF
TRBV7-9	15	TRBJ2-7	CASSPTSGRGYEQYF
TRBV13	19	TRBJ2-4	CASSYLRRGLAGEKNIQYF
TRBV9	13	TRBJ1-1	CASSVAGRTEAFF
TRBV9	14	TRBJ2-5	CASSGSGTQETQYF
TRBV18	16	TRBJ2-1	CASSPGQASSYNEQFF
TRBV6-5	14	TRBJ2-2	CASSYEVYTGELFF
TRBV6-5	13	TRBJ2-7	CASSYSTSNEQYF
TRBV6-5	15	TRBJ1-2	CASSIQGDSNYGYTF
TRBV6-5	14	TRBJ2-7	CASSFGLAEYEQYF
TRBV27	13	TRBJ2-4	CASSREDKNIQYF
TRBV2	13	TRBJ1-5	CASSPGGNQPQHF
TRBV6-1	14	TRBJ2-1	CASRGTSGYNEQFF
TRBV9	15	TRBJ2-1	CASSASGTSGNEQFF
TRBV29-1	16	TRBJ2-7	CSVEDTLRDGAYEQYF
TRBV10-3	13	TRBJ1-2	CAISESGGHGYTF
TRBV7-9	14	TRBJ1-2	CASSLSGGSAGYTF
TRBV7-6	13	TRBJ2-7	CASSLITGYEQYF
TRBV5-6	14	TRBJ2-7	CASSGQGPTYEQYF
TRBV5-1	16	TRBJ2-2	CASSRSGTGDTGELFF
TRBV7-9	12	TRBJ2-1	CASSGLANEQFF
TRBV6-4	14	TRBJ1-1	CASSDGLANTEAFF
TRBV27	13	TRBJ2-7	CASSRDRGLEQYF
TRBV10-3	14	TRBJ2-5	CAISAGQLQETQYF
TRBV19	15	TRBJ2-7	CASRSTGTGSYEQYF
TRBV11-2	15	TRBJ2-7	CASSPLMGAQGEQYF